This TCR beta chain was profiled in a study of T cell repertoires in cytomegalovirus infection. Overall study context: Newly reported HLA-C-restricted and thoroughly characterized HLA-B-restricted CMV epitopes were employed. CMV infection together with matching HLA type was indicated by public TCR beta signatures.

TCRdb re-analysed the reads in MiXCR, keeping a single row per CDR3 protein. Altogether 200,000 to 250,000 distinct CDR3 sequences are present, about 38% being singletons, with the ten largest covering approximately 59%. Study findings and constraints: Based on cumulative public TCR beta family frequency, carriers of CMV plus the relevant HLA were identified. CMV-specific HLA-C-restricted TCR beta clonotypes dominated the ex vivo response.

Notes on this clonotype: As yet, its antigen is unknown.

The CDR3 extends over 18 amino acids. CDR1 and CDR2 (germline): MNHEY, SMNVEV (reference sequence). After removal of 6 bases from V and 0 bases from J, the junction contained 9 bases not matched to a gene. The sample was CD8+ T cells from cultured PBMCs, taken from culture after CMV antigen stimulation. The TCR was taken from a human donor in good health (CMV status not recorded). Some clones in this sample may be carry-over from other donors' samples. The chain uses TRBV27 and TRBJ2-6, with 9 bases matching TRBD1. Written as DNA, the CDR3 is TGTGCCAGCAGACACCGGGACAGGGAATACTCTGGGGCCAACGTCCTGACTTTC. Residues: CASRHRDREYSGANVLTF.